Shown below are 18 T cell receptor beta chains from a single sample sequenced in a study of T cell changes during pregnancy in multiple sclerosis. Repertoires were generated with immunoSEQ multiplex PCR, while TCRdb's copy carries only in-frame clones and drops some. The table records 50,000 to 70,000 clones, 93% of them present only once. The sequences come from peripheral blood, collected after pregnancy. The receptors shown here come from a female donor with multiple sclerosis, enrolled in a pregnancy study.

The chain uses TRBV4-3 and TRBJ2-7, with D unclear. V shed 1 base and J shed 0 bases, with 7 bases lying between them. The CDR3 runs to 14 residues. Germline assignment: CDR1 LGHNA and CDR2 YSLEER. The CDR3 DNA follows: TGCGCCAGCAGCCAAGCCCACAACTCCTACGAGCAGTACTTC. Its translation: CASSQAHNSYEQYF.

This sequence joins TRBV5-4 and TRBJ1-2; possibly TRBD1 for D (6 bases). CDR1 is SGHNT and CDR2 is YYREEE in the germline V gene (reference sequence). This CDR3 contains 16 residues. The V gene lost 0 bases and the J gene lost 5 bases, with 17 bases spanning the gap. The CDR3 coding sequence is TGTGCCAGCAGCTTGGCAAGAGCCGGGACAACATATGGCTACACCTTC. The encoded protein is CASSLARAGTTYGYTF.

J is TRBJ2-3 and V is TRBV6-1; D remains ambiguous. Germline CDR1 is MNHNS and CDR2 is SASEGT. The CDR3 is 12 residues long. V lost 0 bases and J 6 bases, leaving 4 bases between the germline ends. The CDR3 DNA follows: TGTGCCAGCAGTGAAGCCGGGGATACGCAGTATTTT. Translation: CASSEAGDTQYF.

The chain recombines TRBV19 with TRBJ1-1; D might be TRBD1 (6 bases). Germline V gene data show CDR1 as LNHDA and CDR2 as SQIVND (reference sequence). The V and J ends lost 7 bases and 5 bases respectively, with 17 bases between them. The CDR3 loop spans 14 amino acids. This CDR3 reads CASISRDIRTEAFF. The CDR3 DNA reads TGTGCCAGTATTTCCCGGGACATTCGGACTGAAGCTTTCTTT. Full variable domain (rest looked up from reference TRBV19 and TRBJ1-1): DGGITQSPKYLFRKEGQNVTLSCEQNLNHDAMYWYRQDPGQGLRLIYYSQIVNDFQKGDIAEGYSVSREKKESFPLTVTSAQKNPTAFYLCASISRDIRTEAFFGQGTRLTVV.

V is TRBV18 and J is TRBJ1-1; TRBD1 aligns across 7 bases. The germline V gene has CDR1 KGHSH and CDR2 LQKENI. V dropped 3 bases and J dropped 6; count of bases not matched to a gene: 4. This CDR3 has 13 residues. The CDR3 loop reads CASSPTGLPEAFF. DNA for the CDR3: TGTGCCAGCTCACCGACAGGGCTACCTGAAGCTTTCTTT.

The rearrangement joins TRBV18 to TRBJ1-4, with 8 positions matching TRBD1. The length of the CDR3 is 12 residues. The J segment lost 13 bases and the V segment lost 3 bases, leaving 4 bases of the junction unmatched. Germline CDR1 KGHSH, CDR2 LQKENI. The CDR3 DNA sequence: TGTGCCAGCTCACCCGGACAGGGCCCACTGTTTTTT. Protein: CASSPGQGPLFF.

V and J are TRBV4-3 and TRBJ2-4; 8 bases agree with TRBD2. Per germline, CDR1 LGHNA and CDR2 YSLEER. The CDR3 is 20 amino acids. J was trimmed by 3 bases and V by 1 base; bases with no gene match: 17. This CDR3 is CASSQVAGRAGQILKNIQYF. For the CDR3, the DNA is TGCGCCAGCAGCCAAGTTGCCGGGAGGGCCGGGCAAATCCTCAAAAACATTCAGTACTTC.

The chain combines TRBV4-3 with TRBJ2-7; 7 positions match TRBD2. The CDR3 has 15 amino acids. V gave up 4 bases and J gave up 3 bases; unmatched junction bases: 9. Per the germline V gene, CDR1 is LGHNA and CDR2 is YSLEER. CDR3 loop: CASSPAVAGNYEQYF. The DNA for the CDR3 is TGCGCCAGCAGCCCGGCCGTAGCGGGCAACTACGAGCAGTACTTC.

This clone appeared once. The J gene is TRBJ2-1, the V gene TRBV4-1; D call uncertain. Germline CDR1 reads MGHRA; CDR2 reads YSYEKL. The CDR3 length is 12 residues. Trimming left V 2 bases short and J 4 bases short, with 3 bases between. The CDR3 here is CASSQPYNEQFF. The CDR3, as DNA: TGCGCCAGCAGCCAACCATACAATGAGCAGTTCTTC.

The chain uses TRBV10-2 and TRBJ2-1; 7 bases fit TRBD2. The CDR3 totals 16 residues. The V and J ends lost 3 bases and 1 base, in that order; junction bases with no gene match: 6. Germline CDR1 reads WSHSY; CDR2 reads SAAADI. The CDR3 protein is CASSDPPGGSYNEQFF. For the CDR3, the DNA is TGCGCCAGCAGTGATCCGCCGGGAGGATCCTACAATGAGCAGTTCTTC.

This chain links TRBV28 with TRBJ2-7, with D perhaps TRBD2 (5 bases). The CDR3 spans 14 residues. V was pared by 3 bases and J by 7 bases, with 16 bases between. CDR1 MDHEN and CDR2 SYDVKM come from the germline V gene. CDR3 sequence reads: CASSLHQARGEQYF. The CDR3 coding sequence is TGTGCCAGCAGTTTGCACCAGGCCCGGGGAGAGCAGTACTTC.

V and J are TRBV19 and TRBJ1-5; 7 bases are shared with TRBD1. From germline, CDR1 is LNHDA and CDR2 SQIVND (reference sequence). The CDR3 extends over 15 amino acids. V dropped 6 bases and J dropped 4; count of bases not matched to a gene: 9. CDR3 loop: CASRTKLTGNQPQHF. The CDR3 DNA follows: TGTGCCAGTAGGACCAAATTGACAGGGAATCAGCCCCAGCATTTT.

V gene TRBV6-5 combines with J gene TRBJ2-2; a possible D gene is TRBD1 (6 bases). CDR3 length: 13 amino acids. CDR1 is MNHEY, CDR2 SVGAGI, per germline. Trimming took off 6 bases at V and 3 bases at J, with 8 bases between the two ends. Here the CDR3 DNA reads TGTGCCAGCAGGGGACATGACACCGGGGAGCTGTTTTTT. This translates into CASRGHDTGELFF.

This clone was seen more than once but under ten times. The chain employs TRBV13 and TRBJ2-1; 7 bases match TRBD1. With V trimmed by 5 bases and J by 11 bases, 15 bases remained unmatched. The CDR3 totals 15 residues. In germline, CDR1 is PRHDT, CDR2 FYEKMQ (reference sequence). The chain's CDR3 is CASSQGQLLGSQQFF. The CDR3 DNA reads TGTGCCAGCAGCCAGGGACAGCTCCTGGGTTCTCAGCAGTTCTTC.

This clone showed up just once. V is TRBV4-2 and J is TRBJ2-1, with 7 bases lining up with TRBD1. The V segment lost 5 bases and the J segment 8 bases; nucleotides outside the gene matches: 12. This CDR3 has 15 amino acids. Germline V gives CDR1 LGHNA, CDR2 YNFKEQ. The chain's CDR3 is CASSDNGDSVHEQFF. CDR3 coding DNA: TGTGCCAGCAGCGACAATGGGGACAGCGTACATGAGCAGTTCTTC.

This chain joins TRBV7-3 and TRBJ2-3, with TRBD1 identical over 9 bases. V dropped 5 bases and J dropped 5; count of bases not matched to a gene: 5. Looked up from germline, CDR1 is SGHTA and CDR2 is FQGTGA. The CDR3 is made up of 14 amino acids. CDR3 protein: CASSRQGGLDTQYF. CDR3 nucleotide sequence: TGTGCCAGCAGCCGACAGGGGGGACTAGATACGCAGTATTTT.

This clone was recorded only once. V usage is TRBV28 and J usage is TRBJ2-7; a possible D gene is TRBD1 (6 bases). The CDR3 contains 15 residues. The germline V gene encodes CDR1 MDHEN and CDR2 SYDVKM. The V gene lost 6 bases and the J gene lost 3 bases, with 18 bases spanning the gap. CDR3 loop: CASSLTQGRGYEQYF. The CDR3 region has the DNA TGTGCCAGCAGCCTTACACAGGGTCGGGGCTACGAGCAGTACTTC.

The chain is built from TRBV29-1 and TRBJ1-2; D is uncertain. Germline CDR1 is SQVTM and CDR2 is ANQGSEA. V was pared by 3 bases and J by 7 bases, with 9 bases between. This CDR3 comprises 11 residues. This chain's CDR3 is CSVEPGSGYTF. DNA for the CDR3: TGCAGCGTTGAGCCCGGGAGTGGCTACACCTTC.